This TCR beta chain was captured in a study of Graves' ophthalmopathy and Graves' hyperthyroidism. Study-level information: Over 18 months of follow-up, stable hyperthyroidism required that no ophthalmopathy appear.

This clonotype came up many times. Its antigen is not identified. Diagnosis was based on clinical symptoms, serum thyroxine, TRAb, thyroid ultrasound and orbital computed tomography. V lost 3 bases, J lost 5 bases, and 4 bases stayed unmatched. There are 14 residues in the CDR3. Germline V gene data show CDR1 as MNHEY and CDR2 as SVGEGT. Study results and caveats: Blood also contained most of the expanded thyroid clonotypes above 0.001 frequency.

Scientists amplified the TCR beta CDR3 regions from RNA transcripts. The first-round RT-PCR employed HTBI primers together with the Qiagen OneStep RT-PCR kit. A multiplex PCR was then performed as the second round. MiXCR was run by TCRdb on the multiplex PCR reads, yielding one entry per CDR3 protein. This sample has around 520,000 distinct CDR3 sequences, with 35% to 40% found just once. Sequences were obtained from peripheral blood or thyroid tissue (not recorded which). The clonotype was recovered from an adult man with Graves' hyperthyroidism. The V gene is TRBV6-2 or TRBV6-3, the J gene TRBJ2-5; 9 positions agree with TRBD2. CDR3 residues: CASSYSGTSETQYF. The CDR3 region has the DNA TGTGCCAGCAGTTATTCCGGGACTAGCGAGACCCAGTACTTC.